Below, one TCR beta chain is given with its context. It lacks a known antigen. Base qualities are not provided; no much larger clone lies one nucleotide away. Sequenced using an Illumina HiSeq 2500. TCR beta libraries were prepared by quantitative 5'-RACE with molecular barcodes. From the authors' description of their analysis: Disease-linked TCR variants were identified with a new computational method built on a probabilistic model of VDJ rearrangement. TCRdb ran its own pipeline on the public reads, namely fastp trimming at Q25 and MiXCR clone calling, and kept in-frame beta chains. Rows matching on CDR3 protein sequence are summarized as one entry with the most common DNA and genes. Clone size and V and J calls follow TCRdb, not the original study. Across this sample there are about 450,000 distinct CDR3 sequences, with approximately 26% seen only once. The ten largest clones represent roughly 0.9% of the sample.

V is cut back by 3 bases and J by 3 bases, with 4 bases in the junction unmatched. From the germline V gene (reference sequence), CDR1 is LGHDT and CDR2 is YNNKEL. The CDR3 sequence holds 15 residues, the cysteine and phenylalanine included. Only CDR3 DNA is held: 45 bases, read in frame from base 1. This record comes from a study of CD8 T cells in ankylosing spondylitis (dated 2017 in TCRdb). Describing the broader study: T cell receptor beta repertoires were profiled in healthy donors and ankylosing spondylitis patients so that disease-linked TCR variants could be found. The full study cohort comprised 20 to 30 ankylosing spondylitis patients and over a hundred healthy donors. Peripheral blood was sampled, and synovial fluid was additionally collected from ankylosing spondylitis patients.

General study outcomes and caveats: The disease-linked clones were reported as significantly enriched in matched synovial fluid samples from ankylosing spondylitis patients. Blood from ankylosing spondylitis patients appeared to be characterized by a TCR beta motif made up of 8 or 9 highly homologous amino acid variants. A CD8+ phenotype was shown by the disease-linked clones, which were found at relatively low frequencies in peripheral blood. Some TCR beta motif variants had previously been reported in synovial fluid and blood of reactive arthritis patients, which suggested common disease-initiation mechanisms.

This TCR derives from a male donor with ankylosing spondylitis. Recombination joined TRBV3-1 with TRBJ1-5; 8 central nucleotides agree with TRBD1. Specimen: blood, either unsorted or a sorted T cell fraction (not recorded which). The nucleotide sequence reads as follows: TGTGCCAGCAGCCATACGACAGGGGACAATCAGCCCCAGCATTTT. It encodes CASSHTTGDNQPQHF.